The 30 T cell receptor beta chains listed next were all sequenced from one sample in a study of blood T cell repertoires in COVID-19. Profiling relied on immunoSEQ multiplex PCR, and the TCRdb table lists in-frame clones only, not all of them. The sample includes approximately 180,000 clones, over 75% of them seen just once. The specimen sequenced was PBMCs or T cells enriched from blood (not recorded which). The receptors derive from a human donor with acute COVID-19. The donor label of this sample is uncertain.

Here the CDR3 DNA reads TGTGCCAGCAGTCAAGACAGGGGGCCGCCCGGGGGGCAGTACTTC. Protein sequence: CASSQDRGPPGGQYF. V usage is TRBV7-9 and J usage is TRBJ2-7; 10 nucleotides match TRBD1. V shed 6 bases, J shed 9 bases, and the junction held 14 bases outside the gene matches. This CDR3 is built from 15 residues. CDR1 and CDR2 (germline): SEHNR, FQNEAQ (reference sequence).

This sequence joins TRBV10-3 and TRBJ1-3, with D hard to call. The CDR3 extends over 14 amino acids. V lost 6 bases and J lost 0, with 9 bases in between. Germline CDR1 ENHRY, CDR2 SYGVKD. CDR3 in DNA: TGTGCCATCAGGCCGATGAGCTCTGGAAACACCATATATTTT. It encodes CAIRPMSSGNTIYF.

This clone came up once. The V call is TRBV30, the J call TRBJ2-7; 14 bases match TRBD2. The CDR3 spans 14 residues. The germline CDR1 and CDR2 sequences are GTSNPN and SVGIG (reference sequence). V dropped 1 base and J dropped 4; count of bases not matched to a gene: 0. Here the CDR3 reads CAWSGTSGGYEQYF. Here the CDR3 DNA reads TGTGCCTGGAGTGGGACTAGCGGGGGGTACGAGCAGTACTTC.

The chain combines TRBV3-1 (or the pseudogene TRBV3-2) with TRBJ2-1, with 7 bases identical to TRBD1. From germline, CDR1 is LGHDT and CDR2 YNNKEL (reference sequence). The CDR3 has 19 amino acids. The V gene end was trimmed by 6 bases and the J gene end by 0 bases; junction bases not matched to a gene: 17. CDR3 nucleotides: TGTGCCAGCAGTCTGAAACCGGGACAGTTTCTAAGCTCCTACAATGAGCAGTTCTTC. Translation: CASSLKPGQFLSSYNEQFF.

The chain links TRBV7-2 to TRBJ2-1, with a possible D match to TRBD2 (7 bases). Germline CDR1 is SGHTA and CDR2 is FQGNSA. The CDR3 has 15 residues. Trimming removed 0 bases at V and 6 bases at J, with 12 bases between. This CDR3 is CASSLAGGAINEQFF. The CDR3 region has the DNA TGTGCCAGCAGCTTAGCAGGGGGGGCGATCAATGAGCAGTTCTTC.

The chain uses TRBV5-5 and TRBJ1-1, with D possibly being TRBD1 (5 bases). The V gene lost 2 bases and the J gene lost 0 bases, with 14 bases spanning the gap. The CDR3 extends over 16 amino acids. CDR1 is SGHKS and CDR2 is YYEKEE in the germline V gene (reference sequence). CDR3 in DNA: TGTGCCAGCAGCTTTCAGGAGGGGATCATGAACACTGAAGCTTTCTTT. Its protein product is CASSFQEGIMNTEAFF.

The rearrangement joins TRBV29-1 to TRBJ2-7, with 12 bases that match TRBD2. V shed 7 bases and J 3 bases; nucleotides not matched to a gene: 4. Germline V gene sequence: CDR1 SQVTM, CDR2 ANQGSEA. The CDR3 has 13 amino acids. CDR3 nucleotide sequence: TGCAGCGCCGGGACTAGCGGGCGCTACGAGCAGTACTTC. This translates into CSAGTSGRYEQYF.

The chain couples TRBV3-1 (or the pseudogene TRBV3-2) to TRBJ1-2, with 7 bases lining up with TRBD1. From germline, CDR1 is LGHDT and CDR2 YNNKEL (reference sequence). The CDR3 extends over 15 amino acids. V shed 0 bases, J shed 3 bases, and the junction held 4 bases outside the gene matches. CDR3 sequence: CASSQDRGTYYGYTF. The CDR3 DNA is TGTGCCAGCAGCCAAGACAGGGGGACCTACTATGGCTACACCTTC.

The rearrangement links TRBV4-3 to TRBJ1-4, with TRBD1 as a possible D gene (6 bases). The CDR3 contains 16 residues. Looked up from germline, CDR1 is LGHNA and CDR2 is YSLEER. Trimming stripped 3 bases from V and 0 bases from J, with 11 bases between. The CDR3 DNA reads as TGCGCCAGCAGCCATCCAGCAGGGGCAACTAATGAAAAACTGTTTTTT. Amino acid sequence: CASSHPAGATNEKLFF.

This clone showed up just a few times. The CDR3 region is CASSVGSPLHSYTF. The CDR3 region has the DNA TGTGCCAGCAGCGTGGGCAGTCCGCTGCATAGCTACACCTTC. The chain is built from TRBV9 and TRBJ1-2, with unresolved D. CDR1 is SGDLS and CDR2 is YYNGEE in the germline V gene. Trimming left V 2 bases short and J 9 bases short, with 17 bases between. This CDR3 spans 14 amino acids.

This sequence joins TRBV5-6 and TRBJ1-1; D unresolved. The CDR3 sequence is 15 residues long. V lost 0 bases, J lost 0 bases, and 9 bases lay in between. From germline, CDR1 is SGHDT and CDR2 YYEEEE. The CDR3 coding sequence is TGTGCCAGCAGCTTGGCTTACAGTATGAACACTGAAGCTTTCTTT. This translates into CASSLAYSMNTEAFF.

The V gene is TRBV4-1, the J gene TRBJ1-2; D perhaps matches TRBD1 (5 bases). Trimming took 1 base from V and 4 from J, leaving 13 bases between them. Germline V gene lookup returns CDR1 MGHRA and CDR2 YSYEKL. This CDR3 has 15 amino acids. This CDR3 reads CASSQVQGKIYGYTF. The CDR3 bases are TGCGCCAGCAGCCAAGTTCAGGGAAAGATCTATGGCTACACCTTC.

The chain couples TRBV6-5 to TRBJ2-7, with 9 bases lining up with TRBD1. The germline V gene encodes CDR1 MNHEY and CDR2 SVGAGI. The CDR3 runs 14 residues. V shed 0 bases and J 7 bases; nucleotides not matched to a gene: 4. CDR3 nucleotides: TGTGCCAGCAGTTACTCCGGACAGGGGTATGAGCAGTACTTC. This codes for CASSYSGQGYEQYF.

The chain employs TRBV27 and TRBJ2-5; TRBD2 matches 7 bases. Trimming took 2 bases from V and 2 from J; bases not matched to a gene: 5. CDR3 size: 15 residues. CDR1 is MNHEY and CDR2 is SMNVEV in the germline V gene (reference sequence). In DNA, the CDR3 is TGTGCCAGCAGTTTAATTCGAGCGGGGCAAGAGACCCAGTACTTC. Amino acids: CASSLIRAGQETQYF.

The chain recombines TRBV5-1 with TRBJ2-5, with 10 bases matching TRBD2. The trim removed 7 bases at V and 5 bases at J, leaving 11 bases unmatched. The CDR3 has 15 residues. The germline gives CDR1 SGHRS, CDR2 YFSETQ. This CDR3 reads CASRHSGGSLETQYF. CDR3 sequence (DNA): TGCGCCAGCCGTCATAGCGGGGGGAGTCTGGAGACCCAGTACTTC.

The gene calls are TRBV9 and TRBJ2-2, with 8 bases aligning to TRBD1. With 6 bases clipped from V and 3 bases from J, the junction kept 4 bases outside the gene matches. Germline loops: CDR1 SGDLS, CDR2 YYNGEE. This CDR3 is built from 14 residues. CDR3 in amino acids: CASNIQGDTGELFF. The DNA for the CDR3 is TGTGCCAGCAATATACAGGGGGACACCGGGGAGCTGTTTTTT.

The chain recombines TRBV18 with TRBJ1-4; D is ambiguous. V was clipped by 6 bases and J by 4 bases, with 15 bases between them. The CDR3 spans 15 residues. The germline gives CDR1 KGHSH, CDR2 LQKENI. The CDR3 bases are TGTGCCAGCTCCAATCCGGAGGATCTTAATGAAAAACTGTTTTTT. It is translated as CASSNPEDLNEKLFF.

The chain is built from TRBV7-2 and TRBJ1-2; D unresolved. The CDR3 consists of 12 residues. From germline, CDR1 is SGHTA and CDR2 FQGNSA. Deletions cut 1 base from V and 5 bases from J, with 5 bases between. The CDR3 DNA reads as TGTGCCAGCAGCTTAGGAGATTATGGCTACACCTTC. Its protein is CASSLGDYGYTF.

The rearrangement links TRBV7-9 to TRBJ1-1; unclear D gene. Trimming took off 3 bases at V and 1 base at J, with 12 bases between the two ends. The length of the CDR3 is 15 residues. CDR1 SEHNR and CDR2 FQNEAQ come from the germline V gene (reference sequence). CDR3 in amino acids: CASSFGGSQNTEAFF. Here the CDR3 DNA reads TGTGCCAGCAGCTTTGGAGGGTCTCAGAACACTGAAGCTTTCTTT. Combining the CDR3 with reference TRBV7-9 and TRBJ1-1 gives the whole variable domain DTGVSQNPRHKITKRGQNVTFRCDPISEHNRLYWYRQTLGQGPEFLTYFQNEAQLEKSRLLSDRFSAERPKGSFSTLEIQRTEQGDSAMYLCASSFGGSQNTEAFFGQGTRLTVV.

J is TRBJ1-5 and V is TRBV24-1; 7 bases are a match to TRBD1. CDR3 length equals 13 residues. The germline V gene encodes CDR1 KGHDR and CDR2 SFDVKD. With V trimmed by 4 bases and J by 15 bases, 11 bases remained unmatched. In DNA, the CDR3 is TGTGCCACCAGTGACCCGGGACAGTCTGACCTGCATTTT. Amino acid sequence: CATSDPGQSDLHF.

The chain uses TRBV6-6 and TRBJ2-7, with TRBD1 matching over 11 bases. The CDR3 runs 20 residues. CDR1 is MNHNY, CDR2 SVGAGI, per germline (reference sequence). V shed 6 bases, J shed 4 bases, and the junction held 23 bases outside the gene matches. The CDR3 is CASSLRPSVGQGGRGYEQYF. The CDR3 DNA reads TGTGCCAGCAGCCTACGACCGAGTGTGGGACAGGGGGGTAGGGGGTACGAGCAGTACTTC.

V gene TRBV6-1 combines with J gene TRBJ2-4, with D possibly matching TRBD2 (6 bases). Germline CDR1 MNHNS, CDR2 SASEGT. The CDR3 runs 15 residues. Trimming removed 2 bases from V and 1 base from J, with 9 bases in between. The CDR3 reads CASSEPGEAKNIQYF. The DNA of the CDR3 is TGTGCCAGCAGTGAACCGGGGGAGGCCAAAAACATTCAGTACTTC.

This clone was recorded a few times. The chain joins TRBV27 to TRBJ2-7; tentative D call: TRBD2 (6 bases). The CDR3 runs 14 residues. Germline-derived CDR1 and CDR2 are MNHEY and SMNVEV (reference sequence). Trimming pared 2 bases from V and 2 bases from J, leaving 10 bases between. This CDR3 is CASSLRSGPYEQYF. The CDR3, as DNA: TGTGCCAGCAGTTTACGCAGCGGGCCCTACGAGCAGTACTTC.

This clone occurred once. This sequence joins TRBV7-9 and TRBJ2-7; TRBD1 matches at 9 bases. The CDR3 has 16 amino acids. In germline, CDR1 is SEHNR, CDR2 FQNEAQ (reference sequence). V lost 5 bases to trimming and J lost 3 bases; unmatched junction nucleotides: 11. The CDR3 DNA reads TGTGCCAGCAGCACTTACAGGGGGCGCTTCAACTACGAGCAGTACTTC. It yields the protein CASSTYRGRFNYEQYF.

This chain connects TRBV7-9 to TRBJ2-3, with D perhaps TRBD1 (6 bases). Germline V CDR1 and CDR2: SEHNR, FQNEAQ (reference sequence). The CDR3 sequence is 16 residues long. V was trimmed by 3 bases and J by 3 bases, leaving 16 bases between them. CDR3 amino acids: CASSFWVGGATDTQYF. The CDR3 DNA is TGTGCCAGCAGCTTTTGGGTAGGGGGAGCAACAGATACGCAGTATTTT.

To note about this clone: The same CDR3 can be traced to other DNA sequences in this sample. The rearrangement links TRBV19 to TRBJ1-3; TRBD1 matches 8 bases. The V segment lost 6 bases and the J segment 2 bases; nucleotides outside the gene matches: 0. This CDR3 is 13 amino acids long. The germline gives CDR1 LNHDA, CDR2 SQIVND (reference sequence). The CDR3 loop is CASRQGAGNTIYF. The DNA for the CDR3 is TGTGCCAGTAGACAGGGGGCTGGAAACACCATATATTTT.

This chain joins TRBV7-8 and TRBJ1-4; D gene ambiguous. CDR1 is SGHVS, CDR2 FQNEAQ, per germline. V was clipped by 5 bases and J by 7 bases, with 8 bases between them. The CDR3 covers 12 residues. CDR3 residues: CASSPGGEKLFF. The CDR3 region has the DNA TGTGCCAGCAGCCCTGGCGGTGAAAAACTGTTTTTT. Variable domain in full (rest from reference TRBV7-8 and TRBJ1-4): GAGVSQSPRYKVAKRGQDVALRCDPISGHVSLFWYQQALGQGPEFLTYFQNEAQLDKSGLPSDRFFAERPEGSVSTLKIQRTQQEDSAVYLCASSPGGEKLFFGSGTQLSVL.

V is TRBV28 and J is TRBJ1-1; D is unresolved. V lost 6 bases, J lost 1 base, and 15 bases lay in between. There are 15 residues in the CDR3. Germline lookup yields CDR1 MDHEN and CDR2 SYDVKM. CDR3 amino acids: CASRPPGVPNTEAFF. Written as DNA, the CDR3 is TGTGCCAGCAGGCCCCCCGGGGTACCGAACACTGAAGCTTTCTTT. The whole variable domain, remainder taken from reference TRBV28 and TRBJ1-1, is DVKVTQSSRYLVKRTGEKVFLECVQDMDHENMFWYRQDPGLGLRLIYFSYDVKMKEKGDIPEGYSVSREKKERFSLILESASTNQTSMYLCASRPPGVPNTEAFFGQGTRLTVV.

The rearrangement joins TRBV6-2 or TRBV6-3 to TRBJ2-1; the match to TRBD1 covers 7 bases. The CDR3 has 14 amino acids. Trimming removed 4 bases from V and 10 bases from J; junction bases left unmatched: 10. Looked up from germline, CDR1 is MNHEY and CDR2 is SVGEGT. The CDR3 DNA follows: TGTGCCAGCAGTTCAATTAGAGACAGGGAGGAGCAGTTCTTC. Protein product: CASSSIRDREEQFF.

The count of this clone is one. The rearrangement links TRBV30 to TRBJ1-5; 7 bases fit TRBD1. With 2 bases clipped from V and 7 bases from J, the junction kept 17 bases outside the gene matches. The CDR3 is 17 residues long. Germline V CDR1 and CDR2: GTSNPN, SVGIG (reference sequence). The DNA of the CDR3 is TGTGCCTGGAGTAAGGATAGGACTGGACAGGCTAAGCAGCCCCAGCATTTT. Translated, it gives CAWSKDRTGQAKQPQHF.